Detailed here is one T cell receptor beta chain. The CDR3 loop spans 13 amino acids. V was clipped by 4 bases and J by 4 bases, with 10 bases between them. Germline values: CDR1 SGHDN, CDR2 FVKESK. This sample was taken from a study of preoperative IRX-2 immunotherapy in early breast cancer. Clones were read by immunoSEQ multiplex PCR, and TCRdb kept only the in-frame ones, dropping some. This repertoire shows tens of thousands of clones, around 90% found once; its top ten account for around a tenth. Indicated treatment: preoperative locoregional IRX-2 cytokine immunotherapy. Preoperative locoregional IRX-2 cytokine immunotherapy was tested in the phase Ib source study.

The sample was taken from a patient treated with IRX-2 immunotherapy. The receptor was derived from a human donor with breast cancer. This chain uses TRBV14 with TRBJ1-1, with D hard to call. CDR3 sequence: CASSPRLATEAFF. The CDR3 DNA reads TGTGCCAGCAGCCCCCGACTGGCCACTGAAGCTTTCTTT.